This T cell receptor beta chain was documented in a study of CD8 T cells in ankylosing spondylitis. Study-level findings and limits: Disease-linked clones reportedly showed significant enrichment in matched ankylosing spondylitis synovial fluid.

Preparation of TCR beta libraries was done by quantitative 5'-RACE with molecular barcodes. TCRdb fed the 5' RACE reads into MiXCR, producing one record per CDR3 protein. The sample yields approximately 100,000 distinct CDR3 sequences, about 8.5% seen once. In its sample, this clonotype was seen a few times. What it recognizes is unknown. Germline V lookup: CDR1 SEHNR, CDR2 FQNEAQ (reference sequence). The CDR3 spans 14 residues. Trimming took off 2 bases at V and 3 bases at J, with 8 bases between the two ends. The sequencing input was blood, either unsorted or a sorted T cell fraction (not recorded which). The chain combines TRBV7-9 with TRBJ2-4; tentative D call: TRBD2 (6 bases). The TCR sequence derives from a male donor with ankylosing spondylitis or in good health (not recorded which). The CDR3: CASSLFGGKNIQYF. As DNA, the CDR3 is TGTGCCAGCAGCTTATTCGGGGGCAAAAACATTCAGTACTTC. Full variable domain (rest looked up from reference TRBV7-9 and TRBJ2-4): DTGVSQNPRHKITKRGQNVTFRCDPISEHNRLYWYRQTLGQGPEFLTYFQNEAQLEKSRLLSDRFSAERPKGSFSTLEIQRTEQGDSAMYLCASSLFGGKNIQYFGAGTRLSVL.